This passage covers 5 T cell receptor beta chains from one sample sequenced in a study of cytomegalovirus exposure and HLA in healthy donors. This PCR relied on a set of 60 Vbeta primers and 13 Jbeta primers. TCRdb keeps only in-frame clones here, not all; method: immunoSEQ multiplex PCR. Seen here are approximately 72,000 clones, 82% observed once, and the top ten hold 1.5% to 2%. Material: PBMCs. The receptors shown here come from a man aged 18-30 years in good health and CMV-seronegative.

This clone was observed a handful of times. The chain uses TRBV19 and TRBJ1-2; TRBD1 agrees at 8 bases. Losses at the gene ends were 3 bases for V and 4 bases for J; bases not matched to a gene: 7. The CDR3 runs to 15 residues. The germline gives CDR1 LNHDA, CDR2 SQIVND (reference sequence). The CDR3 DNA sequence: TGTGCCAGTAGTATCAACGGACAGGGTGGCTATGGCTACACCTTC. Its translation is CASSINGQGGYGYTF. The full variable domain, with the rest looked up from reference TRBV19 and TRBJ1-2, is DGGITQSPKYLFRKEGQNVTLSCEQNLNHDAMYWYRQDPGQGLRLIYYSQIVNDFQKGDIAEGYSVSREKKESFPLTVTSAQKNPTAFYLCASSINGQGGYGYTFGSGTRLTVV.

V is TRBV5-6 and J is TRBJ1-1; tentatively, D is TRBD1 (5 bases). V lost 4 bases and J 1 base, leaving 8 bases between the germline ends. CDR1 is SGHDT, CDR2 YYEEEE, per germline. There are 13 residues in the CDR3. CDR3 in DNA: TGTGCCAGCAGCCCAACAGGGAACACTGAAGCTTTCTTT. This sequence encodes CASSPTGNTEAFF. Combining the CDR3 with reference TRBV5-6 and TRBJ1-1 gives the whole variable domain DAGVTQSPTHLIKTRGQQVTLRCSPKSGHDTVSWYQQALGQGPQFIFQYYEEEERQRGNFPDRFSGHQFPNYSSELNVNALLLGDSALYLCASSPTGNTEAFFGQGTRLTVV.

This clone was counted a few times. V and J are TRBV19 and TRBJ1-1, with D uncertain. The CDR3 has 15 amino acids. CDR1 is LNHDA and CDR2 is SQIVND in the germline V gene (reference sequence). Between the trimmed V and J ends, which lost 1 base and 1 base, there was a span of 10 bases. This CDR3 reads CASSIVSGPNTEAFF. DNA of the CDR3: TGTGCCAGTAGTATAGTCTCCGGTCCGAACACTGAAGCTTTCTTT.

This clone came up once. The chain combines TRBV29-1 with TRBJ2-1; 13 bases line up with TRBD2. Germline V CDR1 and CDR2: SQVTM, ANQGSEA. The length of the CDR3 is 12 residues. The junction had 6 bases not matched to a gene; V was cut back by 5 bases and J by 14 bases. CDR3 in DNA: TGCAGCGTTACTAGCGGGAGGGCCTATAAGTTCTTC. This gives the protein CSVTSGRAYKFF.

This clone was counted once. The chain couples TRBV2 to TRBJ2-7, with 7 bases that match TRBD1. Germline V gives CDR1 SNHLY, CDR2 FYNNEI. CDR3 length equals 16 residues. With 4 bases clipped from V and 0 bases from J, the junction kept 9 bases outside the gene matches. Here the CDR3 reads CASSGDLQGISYEQYF. The CDR3 DNA reads as TGTGCCAGCAGTGGGGACCTACAGGGGATCTCCTACGAGCAGTACTTC.